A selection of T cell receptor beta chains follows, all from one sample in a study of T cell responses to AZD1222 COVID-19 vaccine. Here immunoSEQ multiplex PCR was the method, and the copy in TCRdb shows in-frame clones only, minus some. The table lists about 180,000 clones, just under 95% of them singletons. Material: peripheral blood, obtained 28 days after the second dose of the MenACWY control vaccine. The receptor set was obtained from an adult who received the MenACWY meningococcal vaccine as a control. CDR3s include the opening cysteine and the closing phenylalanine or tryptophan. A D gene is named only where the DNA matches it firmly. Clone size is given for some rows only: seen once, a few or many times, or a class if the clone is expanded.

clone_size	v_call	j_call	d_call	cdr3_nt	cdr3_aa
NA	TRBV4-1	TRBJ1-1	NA	TGCGCCAGCAGCCAAGATTGGACTAGGGGCAACACTGAAGCTTTCTTT	CASSQDWTRGNTEAFF
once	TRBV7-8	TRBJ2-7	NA	TGTGCCAGCAGGAGAAGTACGGGGGATGCCTACGAGCAGTACTTC	CASRRSTGDAYEQYF
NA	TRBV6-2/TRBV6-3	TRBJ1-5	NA	TGTGCCAGCAGCCGTCCCGGGACATTACTACTCAATCAGCCCCAGCATTTT	CASSRPGTLLLNQPQHF
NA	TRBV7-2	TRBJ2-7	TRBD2	TGTGCCAGCAGCTTAGGTTGGAGCGGGGAGTCCTACGAGCAGTACTTC	CASSLGWSGESYEQYF
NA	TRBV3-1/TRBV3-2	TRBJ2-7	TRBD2	TGTGCCAGCAGCCAAGAAATCCTAGCGGGGGGTGAGCAGTACTTC	CASSQEILAGGEQYF
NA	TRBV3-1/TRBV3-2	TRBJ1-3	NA	TGTGCCAGCAGCCAAGATCCAGTCTCAATGTCTGGAAACACCATATATTTT	CASSQDPVSMSGNTIYF
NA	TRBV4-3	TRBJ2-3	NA	TGCGCCCGCCGCCAAGGGGGGGGAGGGACCGCACGAGATACGCAGTATTTT	CARRQGGGGTARDTQYF
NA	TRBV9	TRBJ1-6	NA	TGTGCCAGCAGCGTAGGGGACACACATTCACCCCTCCACTTT	CASSVGDTHSPLHF
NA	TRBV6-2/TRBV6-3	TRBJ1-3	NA	TGTGCCAGCACCCCCCGTGGAAACACCATATATTTT	CASTPRGNTIYF
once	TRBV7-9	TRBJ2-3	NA	TGTGCCAGCAGCTTTTATAGGGGTCGGGATACGCAGTATTTT	CASSFYRGRDTQYF
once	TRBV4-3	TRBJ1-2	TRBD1	TGCGCCAGCAGCCAAGATGGACAGGGAAACTATGGCTACACCTTC	CASSQDGQGNYGYTF
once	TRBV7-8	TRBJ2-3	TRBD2	TGTGCCAGCAGCCCGCGACTAGCACCTACAGATACGCAGTATTTT	CASSPRLAPTDTQYF
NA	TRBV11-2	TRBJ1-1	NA	TGTGCCAGCAGCTTGGAGGGACGTATGAACACTGAAGCTTTCTTT	CASSLEGRMNTEAFF
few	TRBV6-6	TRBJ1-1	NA	TGTGCCAGCAGTCCAGGCGAAGCGGGGAGCACTGAAGCTTTCTTT	CASSPGEAGSTEAFF
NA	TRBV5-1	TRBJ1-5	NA	TGCGCCAGCAGCACCCCGGACAGCGATCAGCCCCAGCATTTT	CASSTPDSDQPQHF
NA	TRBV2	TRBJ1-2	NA	TGTGCCAGCCTACCGGACAGTGCTAACTATGGCTACACCTTC	CASLPDSANYGYTF
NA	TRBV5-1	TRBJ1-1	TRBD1	TGCGCCAGCAGCCACCGACAGGGGAGGAGGAACACTGAAGCTTTCTTT	CASSHRQGRRNTEAFF
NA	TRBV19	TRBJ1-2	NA	TGTGCCAGTAGTGCCCGGGGACTTGGCTACACCTTC	CASSARGLGYTF
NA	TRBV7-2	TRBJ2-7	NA	TGTGCCAGCAGCACCCGGGCCTATAACTCCTACGAGCAGTACTTC	CASSTRAYNSYEQYF
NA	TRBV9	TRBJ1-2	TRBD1	TGTGCCAGCAGCGTGGGGGTTACAGGGGATGGAGGCTACACCTTC	CASSVGVTGDGGYTF
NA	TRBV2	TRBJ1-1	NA	TGTGCCAGCAGCGACTGGATGAACACTGAAGCTTTCTTT	CASSDWMNTEAFF
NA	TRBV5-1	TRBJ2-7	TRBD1	TGCGCCAGCAGCTTTGGACAGGAGTACGAGCAGTACTTC	CASSFGQEYEQYF